This T cell receptor beta chain was identified in a study of blood T cell repertoires in COVID-19. Study overall: COVID-19 samples from acute and convalescent phases originated in the United States, Italy and Spain. The analysed material was cDNA or gDNA that came from T cells, B-cell-depleted T cells, or PBMCs.

Original processing notes: Cell counts per sample came from amplifying reference gene primers. Sequenced by immunoSEQ multiplex PCR; TCRdb stores in-frame clones only, minus some. For V, J and clone size, that table is used; D and trimming come from the DNA. The table includes more than 100,000 clones, about 89% detected once. There are a few counts of this clone. V shed 8 bases and J 6 bases; nucleotides not matched to a gene: 7. The CDR3 length is 14 residues. The germline CDR1 and CDR2 sequences are SGHTA and FQGTGA. The V and J genes are TRBV7-3 and TRBJ2-2; 9 nucleotides match TRBD1. The TCR sequence derives from a woman aged 55-75 years with acute or convalescent COVID-19. Sample: peripheral blood. The CDR3 is CASGTGSTPGELFF. Written as DNA, the CDR3 is TGTGCCAGCGGGACAGGGTCAACCCCCGGGGAGCTGTTTTTT.